The entry below gives a single TCR beta chain sequence along with its context. These data come from a study of control samples from healthy donors and cancer patients. Here immunoSEQ multiplex PCR was the method, and the copy in TCRdb shows in-frame clones only, minus some. The profile covers about 100,000 clones, with roughly 87% appearing a single time and over 15% taken by the ten largest. CDR1 SGHTS and CDR2 YDEGEE come from the germline V gene. V gave up 0 bases and J gave up 8 bases, with 5 bases separating them. The CDR3 runs 12 residues. The sequenced sample consisted of blood. The chain couples TRBV5-8 to TRBJ1-4, with no clear D. The TCR originated in a woman aged 45-65 years in good health. The CDR3 DNA reads as TGTGCCAGCAGCTTGGGCAGGGAAAAACTGTTTTTT. It yields the protein CASSLGREKLFF.